The sample holds a few counts of the clone carrying this T cell receptor beta chain. Its cognate antigen is unknown. There were TCR beta CDR3 regions amplified from RNA transcripts. HTBI primers were the set used in a first-round RT-PCR of the TCR CDR3. In TCRdb, the multiplex PCR reads were re-called with MiXCR into one record per CDR3 protein. The table lists over 350,000 distinct CDR3 sequences, around 18% of them singletons, with over 35% in the top ten. Each ophthalmopathy patient scored at least 3 on the Clinical Activity Score and at least 4 on NOSPECS grade, with duration under 3 months. The CDR3 has 14 residues. Trimming took 1 base from V and 0 from J, leaving 3 bases between them. Germline values: CDR1 LNHNV, CDR2 YYDKDF (reference sequence). The entry originates in a study of T cells in Graves' hyperthyroidism and ophthalmopathy. Across the whole study: Peripheral blood samples were taken at initial diagnosis, prior to any treatment. Study conclusions and caveats: Blood samples included most of the expanded thyroid clonotypes exceeding 0.001.

This rearrangement joins TRBV15 to TRBJ2-2; D unclear. Material: blood. This clonotype was sampled from a man between 18 and 29 years old with Graves' ophthalmopathy. The chain's CDR3 is CATSRAPNTGELFF. CDR3 DNA: TGTGCCACCAGCAGAGCCCCGAACACCGGGGAGCTGTTTTTT.